This TCR beta chain derives from a study of blood T cell repertoires in COVID-19. Study-wide background: T cells, B-cell-depleted T cells, or PBMCs supplied cDNA or gDNA.

How the authors handled the data: Amplification of reference gene primers was used by the study to estimate nucleated cell counts. The assay was immunoSEQ multiplex PCR, and TCRdb's table has in-frame clones only and misses some. The DNA gave D and trimming, while V, J and clone size come from that table. The sample contains 150,000 to 200,000 clones, 70% to 90% of which appear only once. Germline CDR1 reads SGHNT; CDR2 reads YYREEE (reference sequence). The junction had 7 bases not matched to a gene; V was cut back by 4 bases and J by 4 bases. The CDR3 covers 16 residues. The sequence was collected from a man in his 60s with active or convalescent COVID-19. This chain connects TRBV5-4 to TRBJ2-2; 10 nucleotides agree with TRBD2. The material sequenced was peripheral blood. The CDR3 DNA reads as TGTGCCAGCAGCACCCTCAGCGGGGGGGGCACCGGGGAGCTGTTTTTT. This codes for CASSTLSGGGTGELFF.